The clone carrying this TCR beta chain was counted ten times or more. What it binds is unknown. These data come from a study of CD8 T cells in ankylosing spondylitis. Study observations and caveats: Typical of ankylosing spondylitis blood, it appeared, was a TCR beta motif of about eight highly homologous variants. Matched ankylosing spondylitis synovial fluid reportedly showed significant enrichment of disease-linked clones.

TCRdb ran MiXCR on the 5' RACE reads and lists one entry per CDR3 protein. The sample has some 250,000 distinct CDR3 sequences; approximately 24% are singletons. The sample comprised blood, either unsorted or a sorted T cell fraction (not recorded which). The sequence came from a male donor with ankylosing spondylitis or in good health (not recorded which).

As DNA, the CDR3 is TGCAGTGCTAGATACAACCCCTACGAGCAGTACTTC. Translation: CSARYNPYEQYF. The J gene is TRBJ2-7, the V gene TRBV20-1, with no clear D. There are 12 residues in the CDR3. V was cut by 2 bases and J by 2 bases, with 7 bases left in between. CDR1 and CDR2 (germline): DFQATT, SNEGSKA (reference sequence).